The 26 T cell receptor beta chains in this list originate from one sample, sequenced in a study of cytomegalovirus exposure and HLA in healthy donors. Clones were sequenced by immunoSEQ multiplex PCR, and TCRdb holds only the in-frame ones, with some missing. The repertoire includes 150,000 to 200,000 clones, about nine tenths of them detected once, and roughly 3% sits in the top ten. Input material: PBMCs. These receptors all stem from a man aged 18 to 30 in good health and CMV-seropositive.

The rearrangement links TRBV27 to TRBJ1-2; D might be TRBD1 (6 bases). The V gene's germline CDR1 is MNHEY and CDR2 SMNVEV (reference sequence). V lost 2 bases, J lost 6 bases, and 13 bases lay in between. This CDR3 has 14 amino acids. This chain's CDR3 is CASSLGGPTNGYTF. In nucleotides, the CDR3 is TGTGCCAGCAGTTTAGGGGGCCCTACTAATGGCTACACCTTC.

With respect to this clone: Within the sample, other DNA sequences also encode this same CDR3. The chain is built from TRBV7-3 and TRBJ1-1, with a possible D match to TRBD1 (5 bases). The germline V gene has CDR1 SGHTA and CDR2 FQGTGA. This CDR3 region has 13 residues. V was pared by 4 bases and J by 1 base, with 7 bases between. CDR3 DNA: TGTGCCAGCAGCTGGGGCCAGAACACTGAAGCTTTCTTT. Protein sequence: CASSWGQNTEAFF.

The chain combines TRBV6-1 with TRBJ2-7; 8 nucleotides line up with TRBD1. The J segment lost 2 bases and the V segment lost 6 bases, leaving 3 bases of the junction unmatched. Germline V gene data show CDR1 as MNHNS and CDR2 as SASEGT. This CDR3 has 13 residues. The CDR3 region is CASSWTGTYEQYF. The CDR3 region has the DNA TGTGCCAGCAGCTGGACAGGGACCTACGAGCAGTACTTC.

The chain carries TRBV5-6 and TRBJ2-2; D may be TRBD1 (6 bases). Trimming stripped 5 bases from V and 7 bases from J, with 21 bases between. CDR1 is SGHDT, CDR2 YYEEEE, per germline. This CDR3 has 16 amino acids. The CDR3 protein is CASRPLAGDGVGELFF. The DNA for the CDR3 is TGTGCCAGCAGACCCCTTGCAGGGGATGGTGTCGGGGAGCTGTTTTTT.

The DNA for the CDR3 is TGTGCCAGCAGCCCAATTAACGGAAGCGATGAAAAACTGTTTTTT. As protein: CASSPINGSDEKLFF. The V call is TRBV7-9, the J call TRBJ1-4; D is uncertain. The germline V and J ends were trimmed by 5 bases and 6 bases, with 16 bases remaining between them. Germline CDR1 and CDR2: SEHNR and FQNEAQ (reference sequence). There are 15 residues in the CDR3.

The chain recombines TRBV29-1 with TRBJ1-1; D gene ambiguous. The V gene lost 4 bases and the J gene lost 3 bases, with 9 bases spanning the gap. Germline V lookup: CDR1 SQVTM, CDR2 ANQGSEA. The CDR3 extends over 12 amino acids. The CDR3 coding sequence is TGCAGCGTTGTTCCCGGGGACACTGAAGCTTTCTTT. As protein: CSVVPGDTEAFF.

This chain joins TRBV4-1 and TRBJ2-2, with 13 bases fitting TRBD2. Germline-derived CDR1 and CDR2 are MGHRA and YSYEKL. V gave up 0 bases and J gave up 7 bases; unmatched junction bases: 14. This CDR3 comprises 20 residues. CDR3 in DNA: TGCGCCAGCAGCCAAGAAAGGTGGACTAGCGGGAGTCGAAGGGGCGGGGAGCTGTTTTTT. It encodes CASSQERWTSGSRRGGELFF.

This rearrangement joins TRBV6-5 to TRBJ2-7; perhaps TRBD1 as D (5 bases). Germline V gene sequence: CDR1 MNHEY, CDR2 SVGAGI. This CDR3 is built from 12 residues. V was trimmed by 5 bases and J by 6 bases, leaving 11 bases between them. CDR3 amino acids: CASSPTGSEQYF. The CDR3 DNA is TGTGCCAGCAGTCCCACAGGCTCCGAGCAGTACTTC.

The V gene is TRBV19, the J gene TRBJ2-2, with D unresolved. The CDR3 spans 16 residues. Germline CDR1 reads LNHDA; CDR2 reads SQIVND (reference sequence). V was pared by 3 bases and J by 6 bases, with 17 bases between. CDR3 region: CASSMPLRLVSGELFF. For the CDR3, the DNA is TGTGCCAGTAGTATGCCGCTAAGGCTAGTTTCCGGGGAGCTGTTTTTT.

To note about this clone: This specimen includes other DNA sequences encoding the same CDR3. The chain recombines TRBV29-1 with TRBJ1-5; 10 nucleotides agree with TRBD1. Germline CDR1 reads SQVTM; CDR2 reads ANQGSEA. V lost 4 bases to trimming and J lost 4 bases; unmatched junction nucleotides: 1. The CDR3 covers 13 residues. The CDR3 sequence is CSVGDRGNQPQHF. CDR3 nucleotides: TGCAGCGTTGGGGACAGGGGAAATCAGCCCCAGCATTTT.

The chain couples TRBV5-6 to TRBJ2-7; 9 bases are shared with TRBD1. After removal of 5 bases from V and 6 bases from J, the junction contained 12 bases not matched to a gene. There are 15 residues in the CDR3. CDR1 and CDR2 (germline): SGHDT, YYEEEE. CDR3 nucleotide sequence: TGTGCCAGCAGATCCCCCGGGACAGGGCCCGGCGAGCAGTACTTC. Translation gives CASRSPGTGPGEQYF. Full variable domain (rest looked up from reference TRBV5-6 and TRBJ2-7): DAGVTQSPTHLIKTRGQQVTLRCSPKSGHDTVSWYQQALGQGPQFIFQYYEEEERQRGNFPDRFSGHQFPNYSSELNVNALLLGDSALYLCASRSPGTGPGEQYFGPGTRLTVT.

This chain joins TRBV7-9 and TRBJ1-5; possibly TRBD1 for D (5 bases). The CDR3 is 15 residues long. V was clipped by 5 bases and J by 1 base, with 12 bases between them. Germline loops: CDR1 SEHNR, CDR2 FQNEAQ (reference sequence). The CDR3 coding sequence is TGTGCCAGCAGCCACGGCAGACAGAGCAATCAGCCCCAGCATTTT. Its translation: CASSHGRQSNQPQHF.

The J gene is TRBJ1-4, the V gene TRBV30, with unresolved D. V lost 3 bases to trimming and J lost 0 bases, with 11 bases between them. The germline V gene has CDR1 GTSNPN and CDR2 SVGIG (reference sequence). This CDR3 has 15 residues. CDR3 region: CAWRAPFATNEKLFF. CDR3 DNA: TGTGCCTGGAGGGCCCCTTTTGCAACTAATGAAAAACTGTTTTTT.

The gene calls are TRBV5-6 and TRBJ2-5; 9 positions agree with TRBD1. CDR1 and CDR2 from the germline V gene are SGHDT and YYEEEE. The CDR3 covers 15 residues. V gave up 3 bases and J gave up 5 bases; unmatched junction bases: 8. The CDR3: CASSSGQGWEETQYF. CDR3 coding DNA: TGTGCCAGCAGCTCAGGACAGGGGTGGGAGGAGACCCAGTACTTC.

This clone was counted only a few times. The CDR3 is CSVGQGGSYGYTF. CDR3 nucleotides: TGCAGCGTGGGACAGGGGGGATCCTATGGCTACACCTTC. The chain joins TRBV29-1 to TRBJ1-2; 11 nucleotides line up with TRBD1. V trimming: 6 bases; J trimming: 4 bases; junction bases outside the gene matches: 4. The CDR3 length is 13 residues. The germline V gene encodes CDR1 SQVTM and CDR2 ANQGSEA. Drawing the rest from reference TRBV29-1 and TRBJ1-2, the complete variable domain is SAVISQKPSRDICQRGTSLTIQCQVDSQVTMMFWYRQQPGQSLTLIATANQGSEATYESGFVIDKFPISRPNLTFSTLTVSNMSPEDSSIYLCSVGQGGSYGYTFGSGTRLTVV.

The rearrangement links TRBV5-8 to TRBJ2-1; D is perhaps TRBD1 (6 bases). Trimming stripped 4 bases from V and 1 base from J, with 15 bases between. Germline loops: CDR1 SGHTS, CDR2 YDEGEE. CDR3 length equals 16 residues. The CDR3, as DNA: TGTGCCAGCAGCCGCGGACAGTTGGTTTCCTACAATGAGCAGTTCTTC. This codes for CASSRGQLVSYNEQFF.

V usage is TRBV7-2 and J usage is TRBJ1-5; 8 bases agree with TRBD1. Germline V gene data show CDR1 as SGHTA and CDR2 as FQGNSA. The V segment lost 5 bases and the J segment 1 base; nucleotides outside the gene matches: 7. This CDR3 has 16 residues. As DNA, the CDR3 is TGTGCCAGCAGCCCAAAGGACAGGGTCAGCAATCAGCCCCAGCATTTT. Protein product: CASSPKDRVSNQPQHF.

This CDR3 is CASSFSGAYNEQFF. In DNA form, the CDR3 reads TGTGCCAGCAGCTTCAGCGGGGCCTACAATGAGCAGTTCTTC. V is TRBV7-9 and J is TRBJ2-1, with 7 bases fitting TRBD2. Germline V gene data show CDR1 as SEHNR and CDR2 as FQNEAQ (reference sequence). V lost 3 bases and J lost 2; bases outside the gene matches: 1. There are 14 residues in the CDR3. The full variable domain, completed using reference TRBV7-9 and TRBJ2-1, is DTGVSQNPRHKITKRGQNVTFRCDPISEHNRLYWYRQTLGQGPEFLTYFQNEAQLEKSRLLSDRFSAERPKGSFSTLEIQRTEQGDSAMYLCASSFSGAYNEQFFGPGTRLTVL.

The gene calls are TRBV13 and TRBJ2-3; no definite D call. The CDR3 runs 12 residues. The germline V and J ends were trimmed by 5 bases and 5 bases, with 8 bases remaining between them. Germline-derived CDR1 and CDR2 are PRHDT and FYEKMQ (reference sequence). The CDR3 DNA is TGTGCCAGCAGCGCGACAAGAGATACGCAGTATTTT. Protein product: CASSATRDTQYF.

The CDR3 coding sequence is TGTGCCAGCAGCTCGGACAGAGATCAGCCCCAGCATTTT. Translated, it gives CASSSDRDQPQHF. This chain uses TRBV5-8 with TRBJ1-5, with TRBD1 as a possible D gene (6 bases). The CDR3 has 13 residues. Germline lookup yields CDR1 SGHTS and CDR2 YDEGEE. Deletions cut 3 bases from V and 5 bases from J, with 9 bases between.

The rearrangement joins TRBV7-2 to TRBJ1-5; 7 bases are shared with TRBD1. Germline-derived CDR1 and CDR2 are SGHTA and FQGNSA. J gave up 5 bases and V 1 base, and 2 bases lay outside the gene matches. The CDR3 has 14 residues. The DNA of the CDR3 is TGTGCCAGCAGCTTAGTGCAGGGGGATCAGCCCCAGCATTTT. This translates into CASSLVQGDQPQHF.

The chain combines TRBV7-9 with TRBJ1-3; D is unresolved. Trimming left V 5 bases short and J 2 bases short, with 10 bases between. The germline CDR1 and CDR2 sequences are SEHNR and FQNEAQ (reference sequence). The CDR3 runs to 14 residues. Here the CDR3 reads CASSPESPGNTIYF. The CDR3 DNA is TGTGCCAGCAGCCCTGAGAGTCCTGGAAACACCATATATTTT.

The gene calls are TRBV6-7 and TRBJ2-7; D is unclear. TRBV6-7 is noted as an ORF with a role that remains uncertain. With 4 bases removed from V and 6 bases from J, the gap between germline ends came to 13 bases. The CDR3 runs to 13 residues. The CDR3 coding sequence is TGTGCCAGCAGTTCCCTACTACTATGCGAGCAGTACTTC. It encodes CASSSLLLCEQYF.

This clone has a single count. The chain recombines TRBV7-2 with TRBJ1-2, with D hard to call. This CDR3 has 13 residues. CDR1 SGHTA and CDR2 FQGNSA come from the germline V gene. The V and J ends lost 5 bases and 5 bases respectively, with 12 bases between them. Written as DNA, the CDR3 is TGTGCCAGCAGCCCTGACGGAGAATATGGCTACACCTTC. Translating gives CASSPDGEYGYTF.

The chain combines TRBV7-2 with TRBJ2-5; unclear D gene. The CDR3 spans 15 residues. Trimming removed 2 bases at V and 2 bases at J, with 12 bases between. CDR1 is SGHTA and CDR2 is FQGNSA in the germline V gene. The CDR3 bases are TGTGCCAGCAGCTTATTTTTCACAGCTCAAGAGACCCAGTACTTC. This codes for CASSLFFTAQETQYF.

This clone was picked up one time. This sequence joins TRBV6-1 and TRBJ1-2; TRBD1 aligns across 9 bases. CDR1 and CDR2 from the germline V gene are MNHNS and SASEGT. V gave up 8 bases and J gave up 10 bases; unmatched junction bases: 11. The CDR3 consists of 13 residues. The CDR3, as DNA: TGTGCCAGCCCTGAACCCGGGACAGGGACCTACACCTTC. It is translated as CASPEPGTGTYTF.